The 8 T cell receptor beta chains below all came from one sample that was sequenced in a study of T cell responses to AZD1222 COVID-19 vaccine. Some clones are missing from TCRdb's copy, which holds only in-frame ones; the method was immunoSEQ multiplex PCR. This table has approximately 190,000 clones, 85% to 95% appearing once. Source: peripheral blood, taken 28 days after the second dose of the MenACWY control vaccine. The receptors derive from an adult who received the MenACWY meningococcal vaccine as a control.

This sequence joins TRBV9 and TRBJ2-3, with a tentative D call TRBD1 (6 bases). V lost 4 bases and J lost 0, with 18 bases in between. Germline V gives CDR1 SGDLS, CDR2 YYNGEE. The CDR3 length is 17 residues. CDR3 protein: CASSPSTGLGSTDTQYF. For the CDR3, the DNA is TGTGCCAGCAGCCCTTCCACAGGGCTGGGAAGCACAGATACGCAGTATTTT.

The chain carries TRBV12-3 or TRBV12-4 and TRBJ1-6; the D is unclear. CDR3 size: 13 residues. V was trimmed by 1 base and J by 7 bases, leaving 5 bases between them. CDR3 sequence: CASSLGGNSPLHF. In DNA form, the CDR3 reads TGTGCCAGCAGTTTAGGAGGCAATTCACCCCTCCACTTT.

This clone was observed once. The chain recombines TRBV24-1 with TRBJ1-2; tentatively, D is TRBD1 (5 bases). CDR1 and CDR2 from the germline V gene are KGHDR and SFDVKD. The CDR3 spans 17 residues. The V gene lost 3 bases and the J gene lost 0 bases, with 16 bases spanning the gap. The CDR3 region has the DNA TGTGCCACCAGTGATCGGGGCGCGACCTTCTCTAACTATGGCTACACCTTC. Encoded protein: CATSDRGATFSNYGYTF.

This chain uses TRBV11-3 with TRBJ2-7; TRBD1 matches 7 bases. The CDR3 consists of 13 residues. The V gene's germline CDR1 is SGHNT and CDR2 YENEEA. V dropped 8 bases and J dropped 0; count of bases not matched to a gene: 4. In nucleotides, the CDR3 is TGTGCCAGCCGGGACAGCTTCTCCTACGAGCAGTACTTC. Translated, it gives CASRDSFSYEQYF.

The chain couples TRBV7-9 to TRBJ2-2; TRBD2 is a possible D gene (6 bases). This CDR3 has 17 residues. Germline V gene lookup returns CDR1 SEHNR and CDR2 FQNEAQ (reference sequence). V was clipped by 6 bases and J by 6 bases, with 23 bases between them. The CDR3 region has the DNA TGTGCCAGCAGTAAGGCCTCCATGGGGGGTATCGCCGGGGAGCTGTTTTTT. Its protein product is CASSKASMGGIAGELFF.

The chain employs TRBV10-2 and TRBJ2-7; tentatively, D is TRBD1 (5 bases). Trimming removed 2 bases from V and 2 bases from J, with 7 bases in between. The CDR3 has 13 amino acids. Germline lookup yields CDR1 WSHSY and CDR2 SAAADI. The chain's CDR3 is CASSEPGTYEQYF. The CDR3 DNA follows: TGCGCCAGCAGTGAGCCAGGGACCTACGAGCAGTACTTC.

V gene TRBV3-1 (or the pseudogene TRBV3-2) combines with J gene TRBJ1-2, with TRBD1 as a possible D gene (5 bases). Germline-derived CDR1 and CDR2 are LGHDT and YNNKEL (reference sequence). V was pared by 3 bases and J by 3 bases, with 5 bases between. The CDR3 is made up of 12 amino acids. CDR3 coding DNA: TGTGCCAGCAGCCAGGGGGACTATGGCTACACCTTC. It yields the protein CASSQGDYGYTF.

The chain combines TRBV6-5 with TRBJ2-1; 14 bases align to TRBD2. V trimming: 2 bases; J trimming: 5 bases; junction bases outside the gene matches: 2. The CDR3 spans 16 residues. Germline V lookup: CDR1 MNHEY, CDR2 SVGAGI. CDR3 sequence reads: CASSYGTSGRNNEQFF. The CDR3 bases are TGTGCCAGCAGTTACGGGACTAGCGGGAGAAACAATGAGCAGTTCTTC.